This TCR beta chain was retrieved from a study of long-term antiretroviral therapy in people with HIV. Whole-study findings and limits: Across all time points, the repertoire was dominated by clones that expanded before ART.

Running of the v3.0 immunoSEQ assay took place at survey level. Only in-frame clones appear in the TCRdb table, and some are missing; sequencing was by immunoSEQ multiplex PCR. The sample has about 36,000 clones; 80% are singletons. The CDR3 has 14 residues. Trimming cost V 5 bases and J 4 bases, with 14 bases left between them. CDR1 MNHEY and CDR2 SMNVEV come from the germline V gene (reference sequence). With regard to this clone: Antigen: not known.

The chain joins TRBV27 to TRBJ1-2; the D gene is possibly TRBD1 (6 bases). The clonotype originates from a man aged 30 to 45 with HIV. This specimen consisted of unsorted PBMCs, obtained 3.4 years after starting antiretroviral therapy. For the CDR3, the DNA is TGTGCCAGCAGTCTGAGGGGGTCGGGCTATGGCTACACCTTC. This gives the protein CASSLRGSGYGYTF.